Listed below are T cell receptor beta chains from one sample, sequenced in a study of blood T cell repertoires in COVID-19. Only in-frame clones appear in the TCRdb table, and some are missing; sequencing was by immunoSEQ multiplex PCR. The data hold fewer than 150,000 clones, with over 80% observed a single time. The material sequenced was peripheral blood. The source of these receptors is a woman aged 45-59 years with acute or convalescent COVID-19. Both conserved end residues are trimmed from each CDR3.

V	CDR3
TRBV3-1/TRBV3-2	ASSRGQGAEAF
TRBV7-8	ASTKWTGSHEQY
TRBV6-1	ASSERVRKREDEQY
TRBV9	ASSPYGGPETGELF
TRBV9	ASSGPEYEQY
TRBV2	ASSLTGYTEAF
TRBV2	ASSEPAGELF
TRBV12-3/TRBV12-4	ASTPGKEQY
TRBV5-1	ASKGGGNTGELF
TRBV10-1	ASSEKTGPLARYEQY
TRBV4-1	ASSQGQGGGEQY